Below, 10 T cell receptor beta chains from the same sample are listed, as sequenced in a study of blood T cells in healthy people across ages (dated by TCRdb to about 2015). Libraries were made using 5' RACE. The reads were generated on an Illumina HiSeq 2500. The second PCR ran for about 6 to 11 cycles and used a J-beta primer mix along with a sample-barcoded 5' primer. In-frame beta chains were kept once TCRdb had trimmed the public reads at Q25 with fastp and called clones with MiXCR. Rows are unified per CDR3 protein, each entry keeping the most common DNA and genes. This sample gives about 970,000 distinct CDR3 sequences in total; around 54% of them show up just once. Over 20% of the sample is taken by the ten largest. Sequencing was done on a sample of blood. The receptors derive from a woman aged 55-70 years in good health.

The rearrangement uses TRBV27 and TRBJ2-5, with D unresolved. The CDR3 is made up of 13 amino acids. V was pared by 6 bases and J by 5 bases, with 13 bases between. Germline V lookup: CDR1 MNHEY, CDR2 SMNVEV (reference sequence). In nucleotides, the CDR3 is TGTGCCAGCAGGAGACGTGGGGTTGAGACCCAGTACTTC. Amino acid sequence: CASRRRGVETQYF.

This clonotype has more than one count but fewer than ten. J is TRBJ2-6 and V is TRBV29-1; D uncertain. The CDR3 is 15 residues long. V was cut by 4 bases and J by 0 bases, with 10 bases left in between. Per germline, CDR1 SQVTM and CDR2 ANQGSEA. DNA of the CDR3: TGCAGCGTTGGGACGGTGAGCTCTGGGGCCAACGTCCTGACTTTC. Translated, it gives CSVGTVSSGANVLTF.

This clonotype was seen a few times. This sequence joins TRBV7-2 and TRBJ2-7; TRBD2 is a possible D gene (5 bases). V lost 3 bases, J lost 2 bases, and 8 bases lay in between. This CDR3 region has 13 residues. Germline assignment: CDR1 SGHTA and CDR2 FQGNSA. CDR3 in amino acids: CASSFERTYEQYF. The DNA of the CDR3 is TGTGCCAGCAGCTTTGAGCGGACCTACGAGCAGTACTTC.

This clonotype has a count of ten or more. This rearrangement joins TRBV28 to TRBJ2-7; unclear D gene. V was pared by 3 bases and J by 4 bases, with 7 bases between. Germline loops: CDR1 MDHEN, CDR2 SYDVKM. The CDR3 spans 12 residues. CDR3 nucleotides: TGTGCCAGCAGTTTGGGGATTTACGAGCAGTACTTC. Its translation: CASSLGIYEQYF.

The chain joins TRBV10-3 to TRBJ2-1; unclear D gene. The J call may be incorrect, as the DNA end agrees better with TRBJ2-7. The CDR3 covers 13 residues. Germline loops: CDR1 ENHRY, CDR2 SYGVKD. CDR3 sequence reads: CAIGAGAYNEQYF. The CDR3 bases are TGTGCCATAGGCGCCGGAGCCTACAATGAGCAGTACTTC.

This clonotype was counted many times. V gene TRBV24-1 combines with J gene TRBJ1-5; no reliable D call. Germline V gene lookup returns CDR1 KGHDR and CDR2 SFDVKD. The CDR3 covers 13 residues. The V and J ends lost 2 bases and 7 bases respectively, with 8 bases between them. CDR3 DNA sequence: TGTGCCACCAGTGATTCGTCCGGGCAGCCCCAGCATTTT. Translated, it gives CATSDSSGQPQHF.

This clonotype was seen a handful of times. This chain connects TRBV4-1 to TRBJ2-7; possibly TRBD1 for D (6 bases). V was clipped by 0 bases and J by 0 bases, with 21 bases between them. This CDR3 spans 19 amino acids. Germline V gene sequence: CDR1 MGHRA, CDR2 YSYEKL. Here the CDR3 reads CASSQDEGFGRDISYEQYF. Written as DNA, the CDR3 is TGCGCCAGCAGCCAAGATGAAGGTTTTGGTCGGGACATCTCCTACGAGCAGTACTTC.

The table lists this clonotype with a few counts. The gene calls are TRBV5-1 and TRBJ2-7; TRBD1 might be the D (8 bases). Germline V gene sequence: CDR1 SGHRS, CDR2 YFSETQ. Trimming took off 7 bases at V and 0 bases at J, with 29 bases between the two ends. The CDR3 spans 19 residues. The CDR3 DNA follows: TGCGCCAGCGGACGGGAAGGCAGGGGGCGCTTAGCGGGCTCCTACGAGCAGTACTTC. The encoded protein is CASGREGRGRLAGSYEQYF.

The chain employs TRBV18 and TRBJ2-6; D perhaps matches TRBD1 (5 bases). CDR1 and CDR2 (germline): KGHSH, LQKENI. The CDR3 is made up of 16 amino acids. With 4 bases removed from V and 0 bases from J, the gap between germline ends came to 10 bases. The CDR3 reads CASSLQVGSGANVLTF. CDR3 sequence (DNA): TGTGCCAGCTCACTACAGGTCGGCTCTGGGGCCAACGTCCTGACTTTC.

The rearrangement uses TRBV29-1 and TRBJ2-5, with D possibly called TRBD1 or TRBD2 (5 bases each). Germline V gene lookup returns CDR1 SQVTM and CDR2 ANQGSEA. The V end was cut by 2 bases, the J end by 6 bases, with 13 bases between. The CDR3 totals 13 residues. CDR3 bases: TGCAGCGTTGAACCTAACCGGGGACAGACCCAGTACTTC. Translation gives CSVEPNRGQTQYF.